This record concerns one T cell receptor beta chain sequence. What it recognizes is unknown. The data originate from a study of T cell responses to AZD1222 COVID-19 vaccine. The overall study: Both about-4-week and about-12-week second-dose recipients were combined. General study results and limits: Researchers report vaccine-associated CD4 TCRs spanning spike, with dominance at 160-218 and 743-854. Nearly half of spike-specific TCRs reportedly target variant regions that are unmutated in the B.1.351 and B.1.1.7 variants. Vaccination with two AZD1222 doses was followed by a rise in Spike-specific TCR breadth and depth.

Clones were read by immunoSEQ multiplex PCR, and TCRdb kept only the in-frame ones, dropping some. The sample lists about 120,000 clones, around 90% seen once, with 6.3% in the top ten. Germline V CDR1 and CDR2: KGHSH, LQKENI. CDR3 length equals 15 residues. Trimming left V 6 bases short and J 3 bases short, with 17 bases between. The source was peripheral blood, collected on day 0 of AZD1222 vaccination. The TCR sequence derives from an adult in good health. This chain uses TRBV18 with TRBJ1-1, with D uncertain. The CDR3 loop reads CASSPARIPYTEAFF. CDR3 DNA sequence: TGTGCCAGCTCCCCAGCCAGAATACCCTACACTGAAGCTTTCTTT.